These 5 T cell receptor beta chains were sequenced from one sample in a study of cytomegalovirus exposure and HLA in healthy donors. The PCR made use of 60 Vbeta and 13 Jbeta primers. Generated by immunoSEQ multiplex PCR, the TCRdb table keeps only in-frame clones and is missing some. The sample includes 140,000 to 150,000 clones, just under 85% of them seen just once. The sequencing sample was made of PBMCs. The origin of the receptors is a woman aged 60-75 years in good health and CMV-seropositive.

V and J are TRBV5-1 and TRBJ2-1; 12 nucleotides line up with TRBD2. The V gene's germline CDR1 is SGHRS and CDR2 YFSETQ. This CDR3 has 14 residues. After removal of 7 bases from V and 1 base from J, the junction contained 0 bases not matched to a gene. The CDR3 DNA sequence: TGCGCCAGCGGACTAGCGGGGTCCTACAATGAGCAGTTCTTC. This codes for CASGLAGSYNEQFF.

In its sample, this clone was seen a few times. This chain joins TRBV9 and TRBJ1-1; no clear D gene. The V end lost 3 bases, the J end lost 0 bases, and 3 bases lay between the germline ends. This CDR3 contains 12 residues. Germline-derived CDR1 and CDR2 are SGDLS and YYNGEE. CDR3 DNA: TGTGCCAGCAGCGCTGTGAACACTGAAGCTTTCTTT. Translating it yields CASSAVNTEAFF.

V and J are TRBV18 and TRBJ2-5; D perhaps matches TRBD2 (6 bases). Germline CDR1 is KGHSH and CDR2 is LQKENI. The CDR3 runs 13 residues. V shed 3 bases and J shed 2 bases, with 7 bases lying between them. In DNA form, the CDR3 reads TGTGCCAGCTCACCTGGGGGGCAAGAGACCCAGTACTTC. Its protein product is CASSPGGQETQYF.

The CDR3 DNA is TGTGCCAGTAGTGCCAAACGGTTTAACTATGGCTACACCTTC. It is translated as CASSAKRFNYGYTF. The chain joins TRBV19 to TRBJ1-2, with D uncertain. Germline V gives CDR1 LNHDA, CDR2 SQIVND (reference sequence). V gave up 5 bases and J gave up 1 base, with 11 bases separating them. This CDR3 contains 14 residues.

With respect to this clone: This same CDR3 is encoded by further DNA sequences in the sample. The rearrangement links TRBV7-9 to TRBJ2-7; 10 bases are a match to TRBD1. Unmatched junction bases numbered 1, after V lost 3 bases and J lost 2 bases. Germline V gene sequence: CDR1 SEHNR, CDR2 FQNEAQ (reference sequence). The CDR3 is 14 amino acids. The CDR3 bases are TGTGCCAGCAGCTTGGGGACAGGGGCCTACGAGCAGTACTTC. It codes for CASSLGTGAYEQYF.